The rows below give T cell receptor beta chains drawn from one sample of a study of blood T cell repertoires in COVID-19. This table comes from immunoSEQ multiplex PCR, and its TCRdb copy is limited to in-frame clones, with some not included. The sample lists some 140,000 clones, 84% occurring once. The sequenced sample consisted of PBMCs or T cells enriched from blood (not recorded which). All receptors derive from a man aged 35-49 years with acute COVID-19. CDR3s include the opening cysteine and the closing phenylalanine or tryptophan. D genes are given only for firm matches. A row's size may be missing; if present it is once, few, many or a size class.

v_gene,d_gene,j_gene,len,abundance,CDR3nt,CDR3aa
TRBV6-5,TRBD1,TRBJ1-1,14,.,TGTGCTTCCACCCCGGACAGGGTTAGTACTGAAGCTTTCTTT,CASTPDRVSTEAFF
TRBV12-1,.,TRBJ2-2,20,.,TGTGCCAGCAGCTTTTTAGGGACAGCGGGGGGTCTCCCCCCAACCGGGGAGCTGTTTTTT,CASSFLGTAGGLPPTGELFF
TRBV28,.,TRBJ2-5,13,.,TGTGCCAGCAGTTTTGGCATGGTGGAGACCCAGTACTTC,CASSFGMVETQYF
TRBV14,TRBD2,TRBJ2-4,15,.,TGTGCCAGCAGCTGGTCTAGCGGGGCCAAAAACATTCAGTACTTC,CASSWSSGAKNIQYF
TRBV19,.,TRBJ1-1,14,.,TGTGCCAGTAGGCCCGGACAGAGCCACACTGAAGCTTTCTTT,CASRPGQSHTEAFF
TRBV9,.,TRBJ2-1,15,.,TGTGCCAGCAGCGTACAGGGAAGCTCCTACAATGAGCAGTTCTTC,CASSVQGSSYNEQFF
TRBV3-1/TRBV3-2,.,TRBJ2-7,11,.,TGTGCCAGCAGCCAACAGCGGGAGCAGTACTTC,CASSQQREQYF
TRBV12-5,TRBD2,TRBJ2-1,15,.,TGTGCTAGTGGTTTGGAGCGGGGGGGCAGGCTTGAGCAGTTCTTC,CASGLERGGRLEQFF
TRBV7-6,.,TRBJ1-2,13,once,TGTGCCAGCAGCCCGGGGACAACCTATGGCTACACCTTC,CASSPGTTYGYTF
TRBV9,.,TRBJ1-2,14,.,TGTGCCAGCAGCGCCGGAGGACAGCCCGAAGGCTACACCTTC,CASSAGGQPEGYTF
TRBV5-1,TRBD1,TRBJ2-7,15,.,TGCGCCAGCAGCTCGGGACAGGCAAGGACCTACGAGCAGTACTTC,CASSSGQARTYEQYF
TRBV2,TRBD2,TRBJ2-1,15,.,TGTGCCAGCAGCGCAAGTCGACTAGCCGACAATGAGCAGTTCTTC,CASSASRLADNEQFF
TRBV5-1,TRBD1,TRBJ2-3,15,once,TGCGCCAGCAGCTTGGAGGACAGGACCACAGATACGCAGTATTTT,CASSLEDRTTDTQYF
TRBV28,.,TRBJ1-3,15,.,TGTGCCAGCAGTTTATTCATAGGGGCTGGAAACACCATATATTTT,CASSLFIGAGNTIYF
TRBV3-1/TRBV3-2,.,TRBJ2-7,15,.,TGTGCCAGCAGCCAAGTCCTCAGCGGTATCTACGAGCAGTACTTC,CASSQVLSGIYEQYF
TRBV27,.,TRBJ2-7,15,few,TGTGCCAGCACCGGGCGGGACGGATACTCCTACGAGCAGTACTTC,CASTGRDGYSYEQYF
TRBV5-4,TRBD1,TRBJ1-3,14,.,TGTGCCAGCAGCGAGGACAGGGGAGGAAACACCATATATTTT,CASSEDRGGNTIYF
TRBV18,TRBD1,TRBJ1-4,15,.,TGTGCCAGCTCACCCCGGGACAGCAGAAATGAAAAACTGTTTTTT,CASSPRDSRNEKLFF
TRBV4-3,TRBD2,TRBJ2-3,20,.,TGCGCCAGCAGCCTTTGGCTAGCGGGCCCAGCCAGCACGGGCGCAGATACGCAGTATTTT,CASSLWLAGPASTGADTQYF
TRBV19,.,TRBJ1-1,13,.,TGTGCCAGTATGCCGGGACAATACACTGAAGCTTTCTTT,CASMPGQYTEAFF
TRBV30,.,TRBJ1-1,13,.,TGTGCCTGGGGGGTCGGGGGAAGCACTGAAGCTTTCTTT,CAWGVGGSTEAFF
TRBV3-1/TRBV3-2,.,TRBJ2-5,17,.,TGTGCCAGCAGCCAAGATTTCGCGGAGGGGTTTCAAGAGACCCAGTACTTC,CASSQDFAEGFQETQYF
TRBV10-1,TRBD1,TRBJ2-3,15,.,TGCGCCAGCAGTGCGGACAGGGGTGGAACAGATACGCAGTATTTT,CASSADRGGTDTQYF